This paragraph reports one T cell receptor beta chain. The data derive from a study of blood T cell repertoires in COVID-19. Study at large: COVID-19 samples from acute and convalescent phases originated in the United States, Italy and Spain. PBMCs, B-cell-depleted T cells, or T cells provided the cDNA or gDNA that made up the material.

Seattle enrolled patients during active infection and tracked them longitudinally. In the authors' workflow: Reference gene primer amplification gave estimated nucleated cell counts. Sequencing was performed with immunoSEQ multiplex PCR; in TCRdb, only in-frame clones are kept and a portion is missing. Clone size and the V and J calls come from that table; the DNA yielded D and trimming. The table has fewer than 200,000 clones, roughly 79% seen once; the top ten hold more than 9.5%. V trimming: 3 bases; J trimming: 1 base; junction bases outside the gene matches: 6. The CDR3 has 18 residues. Germline CDR1 KGHSH, CDR2 LQKENI.

The rearrangement links TRBV18 to TRBJ2-5; 15 bases line up with TRBD2. This clonotype was sampled from a woman aged 40 to 50 with COVID-19, enrolled during active disease. What was sequenced was peripheral blood. CDR3 sequence: CASSPRTSGRVGQETQYF. The CDR3 nucleotides read TGTGCCAGCTCACCTCGGACTAGCGGGAGGGTAGGCCAAGAGACCCAGTACTTC.